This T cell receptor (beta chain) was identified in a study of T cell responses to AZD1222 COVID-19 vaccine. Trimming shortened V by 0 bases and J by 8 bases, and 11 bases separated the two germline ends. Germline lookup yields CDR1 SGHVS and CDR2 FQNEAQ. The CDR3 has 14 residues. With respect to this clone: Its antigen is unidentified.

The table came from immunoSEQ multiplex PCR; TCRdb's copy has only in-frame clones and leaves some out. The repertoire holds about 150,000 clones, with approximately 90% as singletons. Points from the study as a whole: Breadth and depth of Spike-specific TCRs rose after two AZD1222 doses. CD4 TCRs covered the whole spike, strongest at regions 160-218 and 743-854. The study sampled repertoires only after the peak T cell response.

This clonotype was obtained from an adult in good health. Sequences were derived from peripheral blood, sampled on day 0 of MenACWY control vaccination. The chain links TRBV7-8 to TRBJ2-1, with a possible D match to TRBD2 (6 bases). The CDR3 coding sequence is TGTGCCAGCAGCTTAGCGCAGCGGGTCGATGAGCAGTTCTTC. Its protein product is CASSLAQRVDEQFF.